This T cell receptor (beta chain) is drawn from a study of OX40 agonist ivuxolimab in advanced cancers. Across the whole study: Among those enrolled, mean age was about 62 years (range about 23 to 80) and 70% to 85% were male. Treatment received earlier with anti-PD-1, anti-PD-L1 or anti-CTLA-4 agents was allowed, and more than 35% had some. Study-level findings and limits: CD4+ and CD8+ blood T cells expanded clonally by week 6 at 0.1 to 3.0 mg/kg. Not determined was the antigen specificity of the expanded peripheral T cells.

The germline V gene encodes CDR1 MDHEN and CDR2 SYDVKM. Trimming removed 6 bases from V and 0 bases from J, with 9 bases in between. The CDR3 is made up of 14 amino acids. TCRdb's table, derived via immunoSEQ multiplex PCR, lists solely in-frame clones and lacks some. The sample includes thousands of clones, roughly 63% of them seen just once. As concerns this clone: Its target is unknown.

V and J are TRBV28 and TRBJ1-3; no definite D call. Sequencing used CD4+ or CD8+ T cells sorted from blood, obtained in a trial of the OX40 agonist ivuxolimab. This clonotype originated in an adult with an advanced solid tumor such as melanoma, head and neck, liver or kidney cancer. The CDR3, as DNA: TGTGCCAGCAGCCCTCCTGGCTCTGGAAACACCATATATTTT. It is translated as CASSPPGSGNTIYF.